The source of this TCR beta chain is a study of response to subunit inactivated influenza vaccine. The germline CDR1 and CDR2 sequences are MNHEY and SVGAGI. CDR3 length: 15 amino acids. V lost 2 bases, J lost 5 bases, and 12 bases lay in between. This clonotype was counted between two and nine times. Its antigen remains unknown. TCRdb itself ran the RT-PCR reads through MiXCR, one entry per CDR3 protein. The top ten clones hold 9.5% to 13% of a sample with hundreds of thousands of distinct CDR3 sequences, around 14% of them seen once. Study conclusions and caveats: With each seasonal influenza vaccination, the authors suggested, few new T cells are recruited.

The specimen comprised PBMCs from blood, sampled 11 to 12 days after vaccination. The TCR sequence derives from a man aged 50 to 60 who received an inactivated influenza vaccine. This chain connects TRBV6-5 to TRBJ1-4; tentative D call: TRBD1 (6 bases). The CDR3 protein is CASSYVPGDNEKLFF. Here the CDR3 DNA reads TGTGCCAGCAGTTACGTGCCAGGGGACAATGAAAAACTGTTTTTT.